One and the same sample provided the 21 T cell receptor beta chains below, sequenced in a study of blood T cell repertoires in COVID-19. The assay was immunoSEQ multiplex PCR, and TCRdb's table has in-frame clones only and misses some. This repertoire shows approximately 300,000 clones, about 92% found once; its top ten account for 15% to 20%. The sample comprised PBMCs or T cells enriched from blood (not recorded which). The source is a woman in her 30s who had recovered from COVID-19.

V and J are TRBV6-5 and TRBJ1-5, with D possibly being TRBD1 (5 bases). This CDR3 has 14 amino acids. Germline CDR1 and CDR2: MNHEY and SVGAGI. V lost 7 bases, J lost 0 bases, and 10 bases lay in between. CDR3 residues: CASKGLYSNQPQHF. The CDR3 DNA follows: TGTGCCAGCAAGGGACTTTATAGCAATCAGCCCCAGCATTTT.

In its sample, this clone was seen once. This chain uses TRBV6-4 with TRBJ2-1, with 9 bases identical to TRBD2. The germline CDR1 and CDR2 sequences are MRHNA and SNTAGT. The CDR3 extends over 15 amino acids. The V and J ends lost 0 bases and 4 bases, in that order; junction bases with no gene match: 1. In DNA form, the CDR3 reads TGTGCCAGCAGTGACTCAGCGGGGGGATACAATGAGCAGTTCTTC. As protein: CASSDSAGGYNEQFF.

The CDR3 here is CASSLLTGEKAEQFF. CDR3 nucleotide sequence: TGTGCCAGCAGTTTGTTGACAGGGGAGAAGGCTGAGCAGTTCTTC. This chain connects TRBV27 to TRBJ2-1; TRBD1 aligns across 8 bases. This CDR3 region has 15 residues. The J segment lost 9 bases and the V segment lost 3 bases, leaving 10 bases of the junction unmatched. Germline lookup yields CDR1 MNHEY and CDR2 SMNVEV (reference sequence).

This chain links TRBV7-2 with TRBJ1-2, with TRBD1 matching 7 bases. Per the germline V gene, CDR1 is SGHTA and CDR2 is FQGNSA. With 3 bases clipped from V and 4 bases from J, the junction kept 5 bases outside the gene matches. CDR3 length: 14 amino acids. CDR3 nucleotide sequence: TGTGCCAGCAGCTTCCTGGGACAGCGCTATGGCTACACCTTC. It yields the protein CASSFLGQRYGYTF.

V usage is TRBV10-3 and J usage is TRBJ2-3; 13 nucleotides match TRBD2. Germline loops: CDR1 ENHRY, CDR2 SYGVKD. The V segment lost 2 bases and the J segment 4 bases; nucleotides outside the gene matches: 6. CDR3 length: 17 amino acids. CDR3 amino acids: CAISEELAGGLSDTQYF. The CDR3, as DNA: TGTGCCATCAGTGAGGAACTAGCGGGGGGGCTTTCAGATACGCAGTATTTT.

The chain employs TRBV7-2 and TRBJ1-5; D not certain. Between the trimmed V and J ends, which lost 4 bases and 2 bases, there was a span of 9 bases. The CDR3 totals 14 residues. Germline values: CDR1 SGHTA, CDR2 FQGNSA. As DNA, the CDR3 is TGTGCCAGCAGCTCCCTGGCGGGCAATCAGCCCCAGCATTTT. Residues: CASSSLAGNQPQHF. Full variable domain (outside the CDR3, taken from reference TRBV7-2 and TRBJ1-5): GAGVSQSPSNKVTEKGKDVELRCDPISGHTALYWYRQSLGQGLEFLIYFQGNSAPDKSGLPSDRFSAERTGGSVSTLTIQRTQQEDSAVYLCASSSLAGNQPQHFGDGTRLSIL.

The chain has TRBV10-3 and TRBJ1-2; D gene uncertain. CDR1 and CDR2 from the germline V gene are ENHRY and SYGVKD. Trimming took off 6 bases at V and 7 bases at J, with 12 bases between the two ends. This CDR3 contains 12 residues. The CDR3 DNA sequence: TGTGCCATCAGCGACCCGACTTTTGGCTACACCTTC. It encodes CAISDPTFGYTF.

This clone showed up just once. V and J are TRBV12-2 and TRBJ2-3; the table's D call of TRBD2 was not tested on the DNA. TRBV12-2 is a pseudogene. This CDR3 spans 14 amino acids. The CDR3 sequence is CASRLGGGRDTQYF. Written as DNA, the CDR3 is TGTGCAAGTCGCTTAGGCGGGGGGCGGGATACGCAGTATTTT.

The chain combines TRBV7-2 with TRBJ2-2, with D perhaps matching TRBD2 (7 bases). Trimming removed 5 bases from V and 1 base from J, with 17 bases in between. The CDR3 is 17 residues long. The V gene's germline CDR1 is SGHTA and CDR2 FQGNSA. CDR3 bases: TGTGCCAGCAGCCCCCCGGGGGGCGTGTTGAACACCGGGGAGCTGTTTTTT. Its protein is CASSPPGGVLNTGELFF.

This sequence joins TRBV19 and TRBJ2-7, with 9 bases fitting TRBD2. The V segment lost 7 bases and the J segment 7 bases; nucleotides outside the gene matches: 17. This CDR3 is built from 16 residues. Germline V gene sequence: CDR1 LNHDA, CDR2 SQIVND (reference sequence). The CDR3 DNA reads as TGTGCCAGTACCGGGCACGGGGTAGCGGGAGAAGGGGAGCAGTACTTC. Translating gives CASTGHGVAGEGEQYF.

V gene TRBV28 combines with J gene TRBJ1-5, with TRBD1 identical over 9 bases. CDR1 and CDR2 (germline): MDHEN, SYDVKM. The CDR3 loop spans 13 amino acids. The V and J ends lost 11 bases and 5 bases, in that order; junction bases with no gene match: 7. The CDR3 nucleotides are TGTGCCTCCAAGGGGGACAGGGATCAGCCCCAGCATTTT. Residues: CASKGDRDQPQHF.

For the CDR3, the DNA is TGTGCCAGCAGCTTACTACAGGGGGACACTGAAGCTTTCTTT. Its translation is CASSLLQGDTEAFF. This chain uses TRBV11-3 with TRBJ1-1, with 8 bases that match TRBD1. The V gene's germline CDR1 is SGHNT and CDR2 YENEEA. With 2 bases clipped from V and 3 bases from J, the junction kept 2 bases outside the gene matches. The CDR3 is 14 residues long.

This chain joins TRBV2 and TRBJ2-2; TRBD1 aligns across 7 bases. The junction had 7 bases not matched to a gene; V was cut back by 6 bases and J by 0 bases. This CDR3 has 16 amino acids. The germline V gene has CDR1 SNHLY and CDR2 FYNNEI. This CDR3 is CASRLGTAPNTGELFF. The CDR3 DNA reads TGTGCCAGCAGGCTAGGGACAGCCCCGAACACCGGGGAGCTGTTTTTT. The variable domain in full, completed from reference TRBV2 and TRBJ2-2, reads EPEVTQTPSHQVTQMGQEVILRCVPISNHLYFYWYRQILGQKVEFLVSFYNNEISEKSEIFDDQFSVERPDGSNFTLKIRSTKLEDSAMYFCASRLGTAPNTGELFFGEGSRLTVL.

V usage is TRBV5-8 and J usage is TRBJ2-2; tentative D call: TRBD1 (5 bases). V shed 0 bases and J shed 5 bases, with 14 bases lying between them. The germline V gene has CDR1 SGHTS and CDR2 YDEGEE. The CDR3 spans 16 residues. The CDR3 nucleotides read TGTGCCAGCAGCTTGGCCGAGACAGCATATACCGGGGAGCTGTTTTTT. This codes for CASSLAETAYTGELFF.

This chain uses TRBV6-5 with TRBJ1-1; no clear D. Trimming stripped 0 bases from V and 2 bases from J, with 10 bases between. Per the germline V gene, CDR1 is MNHEY and CDR2 is SVGAGI. The CDR3 consists of 15 residues. The CDR3 DNA follows: TGTGCCAGCAGTTACTCAAGCGTGATTAACACTGAAGCTTTCTTT. Its protein is CASSYSSVINTEAFF.

V is TRBV19 and J is TRBJ2-1; 8 bases line up with TRBD2. Unmatched junction bases numbered 5, after V lost 7 bases and J lost 9 bases. The CDR3 loop spans 12 amino acids. From germline, CDR1 is LNHDA and CDR2 SQIVND (reference sequence). Here the CDR3 reads CASTTGGSEQFF. The CDR3 DNA follows: TGTGCCAGTACAACGGGGGGGTCTGAGCAGTTCTTC.

This clone was counted between two and nine times. The chain is built from TRBV19 and TRBJ2-1, with D maybe TRBD1 (6 bases). This CDR3 spans 15 amino acids. Germline V gene lookup returns CDR1 LNHDA and CDR2 SQIVND (reference sequence). V lost 1 base to trimming and J lost 1 base, with 8 bases between them. CDR3 region: CASSIAQGSYNEQFF. In DNA form, the CDR3 reads TGTGCCAGTAGTATAGCACAGGGTTCCTACAATGAGCAGTTCTTC.

This clone is a singleton in its sample. The chain carries TRBV19 and TRBJ1-2, with 7 positions matching TRBD1. V shed 5 bases and J 7 bases; nucleotides not matched to a gene: 7. This CDR3 comprises 13 residues. Per the germline V gene, CDR1 is LNHDA and CDR2 is SQIVND (reference sequence). The CDR3 sequence: CASSSPDRAGYTF. The CDR3 DNA reads TGTGCCAGTAGTTCCCCTGACAGGGCTGGCTACACCTTC.

This chain joins TRBV7-9 and TRBJ1-1; D is possibly TRBD1 (5 bases). This CDR3 contains 12 residues. Germline CDR1 SEHNR, CDR2 FQNEAQ (reference sequence). The ends were cut back, 6 bases at V and 6 bases at J, with 11 bases in the middle. The CDR3 DNA reads as TGTGCCAGCAGGGGGGGAGAGGCTGAAGCTTTCTTT. Its translation is CASRGGEAEAFF.

This clone was recorded a few times. Other nucleotide sequences in the sample specify the same CDR3. V is TRBV20-1 and J is TRBJ2-7; no clear D gene. V was cut by 3 bases and J by 5 bases, with 8 bases left in between. Looked up from germline, CDR1 is DFQATT and CDR2 is SNEGSKA (reference sequence). This CDR3 is built from 11 residues. This chain's CDR3 is CSARSGHEQYF. The CDR3 DNA is TGCAGTGCTAGGTCAGGCCACGAGCAGTACTTC.

The V call is TRBV14, the J call TRBJ1-3; TRBD1 agrees at 7 bases. This CDR3 spans 19 amino acids. Trimming cost V 3 bases and J 0 bases; bases outside gene matches: 14. Germline CDR1 SGHDN, CDR2 FVKESK. In DNA, the CDR3 is TGTGCCAGCAGCCACGCCCGGGACAGACCTATAATCTCTGGAAACACCATATATTTT. Its protein product is CASSHARDRPIISGNTIYF.